Sequencing of this T cell receptor (beta chain) was carried out in a study of long-term antiretroviral therapy in people with HIV. Findings and limits, study-wide: Before ART, certain clones expanded, and these dominated the repertoire at all time points.

Concerning this clone itself: Its antigen is not identified.

This was the immunoSEQ v3.0 assay at survey level. Data came from immunoSEQ multiplex PCR; TCRdb stores just in-frame clones and leaves some out. This table has about 19,000 clones, 91% appearing once. Losses at the gene ends were 3 bases for V and 5 bases for J; bases not matched to a gene: 5. Germline loops: CDR1 MNHEY, CDR2 SMNVEV (reference sequence). The CDR3 runs 15 residues. The receptor was derived from a man aged 50 to 59 with HIV. The sequencing here drew on unsorted PBMCs, taken 3 years after starting antiretroviral therapy. The chain recombines TRBV27 with TRBJ2-7; 12 bases match TRBD2. The CDR3 loop reads CASSFRLAGADEQYF. CDR3 coding DNA: TGTGCCAGCAGTTTCAGACTAGCGGGGGCCGACGAGCAGTACTTC.